The next 28 T cell receptor beta chains were all read from a single sample in a study of response to subunit inactivated influenza vaccine. Using its own MiXCR run on the RT-PCR reads, TCRdb lists one record per CDR3 protein. The table includes roughly 500,000 distinct CDR3 sequences, roughly a quarter detected once. This same sample was also part of a study on T cells expressing NK-cell markers. As that study records: Synthesis of TCR beta cDNA relied on 5'RACE template switching carrying UMIs.

Sequenced here: CD4+ T cells sorted from PBMCs, sampled less than 13 days after vaccination. The receptors were sampled from a man aged 50 or older who received an inactivated influenza vaccine.

This clonotype came up a few times. The V call is TRBV5-1, the J call TRBJ1-2, with D possibly being TRBD1 (5 bases). Germline V gives CDR1 SGHRS, CDR2 YFSETQ. The CDR3 length is 13 residues. The V gene lost 5 bases and the J gene lost 3 bases, with 11 bases spanning the gap. The CDR3 DNA sequence: TGCGCCAGCAGTTACCAGGGCGACTATGGCTACACCTTC. Protein sequence: CASSYQGDYGYTF.

The table lists this clonotype with many counts. CDR3 nucleotide sequence: TGCAGCGCCCGCCGGGACAGGGGGCCCTACAATGAGCAGTTCTTC. Amino acids: CSARRDRGPYNEQFF. The V gene is TRBV29-1, the J gene TRBJ2-1, with TRBD1 matching over 12 bases. The CDR3 spans 15 residues. CDR1 and CDR2 (germline): SQVTM, ANQGSEA. After removal of 7 bases from V and 2 bases from J, the junction contained 6 bases not matched to a gene.

This clonotype was recorded many times. The V and J genes are TRBV7-8 and TRBJ1-1; D is undetermined. This CDR3 contains 13 residues. V lost 2 bases and J lost 1, with 5 bases in between. Per the germline V gene, CDR1 is SGHVS and CDR2 is FQNEAQ. CDR3 DNA sequence: TGTGCCAGCAGCTTACTAGGGAACACTGAAGCTTTCTTT. It is translated as CASSLLGNTEAFF.

The chain employs TRBV20-1 and TRBJ2-7; 10 bases line up with TRBD2. V lost 3 bases, J lost 2 bases, and 10 bases stayed unmatched. The CDR3 is 16 amino acids. The V gene's germline CDR1 is DFQATT and CDR2 SNEGSKA (reference sequence). The CDR3 loop is CSASPFRLAGPYEQYF. For the CDR3, the DNA is TGCAGTGCTAGCCCCTTCCGACTAGCGGGTCCCTACGAGCAGTACTTC.

This clonotype was observed a handful of times. The rearrangement joins TRBV15 to TRBJ2-5, with D perhaps TRBD2 (5 bases). V lost 1 base and J 1 base, leaving 7 bases between the germline ends. The CDR3 runs to 14 residues. The V gene's germline CDR1 is LNHNV and CDR2 YYDKDF (reference sequence). Written as DNA, the CDR3 is TGTGCCACCAGCAGAGCGGCGGGCCAAGAGACCCAGTACTTC. This codes for CATSRAAGQETQYF. Variable domain in full (rest from reference TRBV15 and TRBJ2-5): DAMVIQNPRYQVTQFGKPVTLSCSQTLNHNVMYWYQQKSSQAPKLLFHYYDKDFNNEADTPDNFQSRRPNTSFCFLDIRSPGLGDTAMYLCATSRAAGQETQYFGPGTRLLVL.

V usage is TRBV11-2 and J usage is TRBJ2-1; 9 bases line up with TRBD1. V gave up 6 bases and J gave up 1 base; unmatched junction bases: 4. The length of the CDR3 is 15 residues. Per germline, CDR1 SGHAT and CDR2 FQNNGV. CDR3 protein: CASSAGTGSYNEQFF. The CDR3 nucleotides read TGTGCCAGCAGTGCGGGGACAGGGTCCTACAATGAGCAGTTCTTC.

The table lists this clonotype with a count of one. V is TRBV27 and J is TRBJ2-1, with TRBD1 identical over 9 bases. Germline V gene data show CDR1 as MNHEY and CDR2 as SMNVEV (reference sequence). CDR3 size: 16 residues. Here the CDR3 DNA reads TGTTCCCCCGGGACAGGGACACCTCGCTCCTACAATGAGCAGTTCTTC. Residues: CSPGTGTPRSYNEQFF.

This clonotype was counted between two and nine times. The chain couples TRBV20-1 to TRBJ2-2, with D perhaps TRBD2 (5 bases). Deletions cut 5 bases from V and 1 base from J, with 14 bases between. Germline loops: CDR1 DFQATT, CDR2 SNEGSKA (reference sequence). The CDR3 is made up of 15 amino acids. The CDR3 nucleotides are TGCAGTGCTGGAGGACGAACCAAGAACACCGGGGAGCTGTTTTTT. The encoded protein is CSAGGRTKNTGELFF.

The chain has TRBV15 and TRBJ2-5; tentatively, D is TRBD1 or TRBD2 (6 bases each). V was trimmed by 4 bases and J by 4 bases, leaving 13 bases between them. CDR3 length equals 14 residues. Germline lookup yields CDR1 LNHNV and CDR2 YYDKDF (reference sequence). The CDR3 sequence is CATSKGGRAETQYF. CDR3 DNA: TGTGCCACCAGCAAGGGGGGCAGGGCAGAGACCCAGTACTTC. Full variable domain (rest looked up from reference TRBV15 and TRBJ2-5): DAMVIQNPRYQVTQFGKPVTLSCSQTLNHNVMYWYQQKSSQAPKLLFHYYDKDFNNEADTPDNFQSRRPNTSFCFLDIRSPGLGDTAMYLCATSKGGRAETQYFGPGTRLLVL.

The genes are TRBV29-1 and TRBJ1-4; a possible D gene is TRBD1 (5 bases). This CDR3 has 14 residues. V shed 7 bases and J shed 0 bases, with 12 bases lying between them. Germline CDR1 SQVTM, CDR2 ANQGSEA. CDR3 DNA sequence: TGCAGCGCATCCTTGACAGCAACTAATGAAAAACTGTTTTTT. Amino acids: CSASLTATNEKLFF.

The chain couples TRBV29-1 to TRBJ1-5; the D gene is possibly TRBD1 (5 bases). CDR1 and CDR2 from the germline V gene are SQVTM and ANQGSEA. This CDR3 has 13 residues. V was pared by 5 bases and J by 5 bases, with 13 bases between. The CDR3 sequence is CSVQAGTYQPQHF. The CDR3 DNA reads TGCAGCGTTCAAGCCGGGACTTATCAGCCCCAGCATTTT.

There are a few counts of this clonotype. Compared with germline, one end of the junction differs, possibly owing to a read error. The J gene is TRBJ2-7, the V gene TRBV6-2 or TRBV6-3, with D possibly being TRBD1 or TRBD2 (5 bases each). The germline V gene has CDR1 MNHEY and CDR2 SVGEGT. There are 13 residues in the CDR3. CDR3 sequence reads: CASSWGRNYEQYF. CDR3 sequence (DNA): TGTGCCAGTAGTTGGGGACGGAACTACGAGCAGTACTTC.

This chain joins TRBV5-1 and TRBJ1-4; possibly TRBD1 for D (5 bases). The CDR3 spans 16 residues. The V and J ends lost 0 bases and 3 bases respectively, with 12 bases between them. CDR1 SGHRS and CDR2 YFSETQ come from the germline V gene. Here the CDR3 DNA reads TGCGCCAGCAGCTTGGCGGGGCAGGGCCCTAATGAAAAACTGTTTTTT. Translated, it gives CASSLAGQGPNEKLFF.

This clonotype came up a few times. This chain uses TRBV12-3 or TRBV12-4 with TRBJ1-1, with D possibly matching TRBD1 (5 bases). The CDR3 is 15 amino acids. Trimming shortened V by 6 bases and J by 5 bases, and 19 bases separated the two germline ends. The DNA of the CDR3 is TGTGCCAGCAGAGTGGGAGGGACCCTGGTGACTGAAGCTTTCTTT. Translating it yields CASRVGGTLVTEAFF.

This clonotype appeared a few times. The CDR3 coding sequence is TGTGCCAGCAGCCACAAAGAAGGACAGGGAGGTTCGGGAGCTTTCTTT. This sequence encodes CASSHKEGQGGSGAFF. The genes are TRBV4-2 and TRBJ1-1; TRBD1 matches at 8 bases. The germline CDR1 and CDR2 sequences are LGHNA and YNFKEQ. This CDR3 contains 16 residues. Trimming at V came to 3 bases and at J to 10 bases, leaving 16 bases not matched to a gene.

This sequence joins TRBV11-3 and TRBJ2-3; 12 bases agree with TRBD2. The V gene end was trimmed by 1 base and the J gene end by 0 bases; junction bases not matched to a gene: 2. CDR1 is SGHNT and CDR2 is YENEEA in the germline V gene. The CDR3 is 17 amino acids. Written as DNA, the CDR3 is TGTGCCAGCAGCTTAGGACTAGCGGGGGCTAGCACAGATACGCAGTATTTT. It is translated as CASSLGLAGASTDTQYF.

In this sample, this clonotype turned up many times. The chain recombines TRBV4-3 with TRBJ2-7; D is ambiguous. This CDR3 region has 14 residues. The germline V gene encodes CDR1 LGHNA and CDR2 YSLEER. With 0 bases removed from V and 2 bases from J, the gap between germline ends came to 8 bases. The CDR3 spells CASSQEWQTYEQYF. The CDR3 DNA reads TGCGCCAGCAGCCAAGAGTGGCAGACCTACGAGCAGTACTTC.

This clonotype was seen more than once but under ten times. The CDR3 protein is CASSEALRARGNEQFF. The CDR3 coding sequence is TGCGCCAGCAGCGAGGCTTTGAGGGCTCGCGGCAATGAGCAGTTCTTC. The chain combines TRBV5-1 with TRBJ2-1; maybe TRBD2 (5 bases). Germline V CDR1 and CDR2: SGHRS, YFSETQ. V lost 4 bases, J lost 6 bases, and 20 bases lay in between. The CDR3 is made up of 16 amino acids.

In DNA, the CDR3 is TGTGCCAGCACTAGCGCCTCCTACGAGCAGTACTTC. Amino acids: CASTSASYEQYF. The V call is TRBV28, the J call TRBJ2-7, with D possibly TRBD2 on 6 matching bases. The CDR3 runs to 12 residues. The germline V and J ends were trimmed by 7 bases and 0 bases, with 7 bases remaining between them. Germline-derived CDR1 and CDR2 are MDHEN and SYDVKM.

This clonotype appeared a single time. The chain joins TRBV6-1 to TRBJ2-6; perhaps TRBD1 as D (5 bases). The germline CDR1 and CDR2 sequences are MNHNS and SASEGT. The CDR3 runs 17 residues. V was cut by 7 bases and J by 4 bases, with 20 bases left in between. The CDR3 sequence is CASTPRQGTQGANVLTF. The CDR3 nucleotides are TGTGCCAGCACTCCAAGGCAGGGAACGCAGGGGGCCAACGTCCTGACTTTC.

This clonotype turned up a few times. The chain uses TRBV20-1 and TRBJ1-6; D is possibly TRBD1 (5 bases). Trimming took 0 bases from V and 0 from J, leaving 9 bases between them. This CDR3 is 16 amino acids long. CDR1 and CDR2 (germline): DFQATT, SNEGSKA (reference sequence). This CDR3 reads CSARDSGFSYNSPLHF. The CDR3 DNA sequence: TGCAGTGCTAGAGATTCAGGGTTCTCCTATAATTCACCCCTCCACTTT.

This clonotype turned up a few times. The chain combines TRBV6-2 or TRBV6-3 with TRBJ2-7; D may be TRBD1 (6 bases). The germline CDR1 and CDR2 sequences are MNHEY and SVGEGT. There are 14 residues in the CDR3. Trimming pared 2 bases from V and 1 base from J, leaving 9 bases between. The CDR3 DNA sequence: TGTGCCAGCAGTTACCAACAGGGATCCTACGAGCAGTACTTC. It yields the protein CASSYQQGSYEQYF.

The J gene is TRBJ2-7, the V gene TRBV20-1; D is undetermined. Germline lookup yields CDR1 DFQATT and CDR2 SNEGSKA (reference sequence). There are 14 residues in the CDR3. The V gene lost 6 bases and the J gene lost 0 bases, with 15 bases spanning the gap. The CDR3 is CSAAWTRNSYEQYF. The CDR3 coding sequence is TGCAGTGCCGCATGGACCAGAAACTCCTACGAGCAGTACTTC.

This clonotype was seen only a few times. V and J are TRBV5-6 and TRBJ1-6; tentatively, D is TRBD1 (5 bases). Trimming removed 4 bases from V and 14 bases from J, with 13 bases in between. CDR3 size: 12 residues. Germline values: CDR1 SGHDT, CDR2 YYEEEE. CDR3 nucleotide sequence: TGTGCCAGCAGCCTCCAGGGAGATACCCTCCACTTT. As protein: CASSLQGDTLHF.

This clonotype was seen a few times. The CDR3 does not end in the conserved phenylalanine or tryptophan, so this is likely a read error. As DNA, the CDR3 is TGTGCCAGCAGCGGGACCTTGAGCCTGAACACTGAAGCTTTCCTT. This codes for CASSGTLSLNTEAFL. The chain uses TRBV12-3 or TRBV12-4 and TRBJ1-1; possible D gene TRBD1, 5 bases. Trimming pared 6 bases from V and 0 bases from J, leaving 14 bases between. CDR3 length equals 15 residues.

The chain has TRBV7-8 and TRBJ2-7; 10 positions agree with TRBD1. This CDR3 is 15 amino acids long. CDR1 is SGHVS and CDR2 is FQNEAQ in the germline V gene. J gave up 1 base and V 4 bases, and 4 bases lay outside the gene matches. The CDR3 is CASSWGQGLSYEQYF. The CDR3, as DNA: TGTGCCAGCAGCTGGGGACAGGGGCTTTCCTACGAGCAGTACTTC.

The V gene is TRBV5-6, the J gene TRBJ1-5; weak D call: TRBD1 (6 bases). Per germline, CDR1 SGHDT and CDR2 YYEEEE. The CDR3 extends over 15 amino acids. Trimming took 0 bases from V and 6 from J, leaving 13 bases between them. The CDR3 region is CASSLGRGRGQPQHF. CDR3 nucleotides: TGTGCCAGCAGCTTGGGCAGGGGAAGAGGTCAGCCCCAGCATTTT.

The chain is built from TRBV7-6 and TRBJ2-7; D is uncertain. Trimming took off 5 bases at V and 6 bases at J, with 8 bases between the two ends. The CDR3 has 11 amino acids. Germline CDR1 and CDR2: SGHVS and FNYEAQ. The CDR3 DNA follows: TGTGCCAGCAGCCAGAAGGCCGAGCAGTACTTC. Translated, it gives CASSQKAEQYF.